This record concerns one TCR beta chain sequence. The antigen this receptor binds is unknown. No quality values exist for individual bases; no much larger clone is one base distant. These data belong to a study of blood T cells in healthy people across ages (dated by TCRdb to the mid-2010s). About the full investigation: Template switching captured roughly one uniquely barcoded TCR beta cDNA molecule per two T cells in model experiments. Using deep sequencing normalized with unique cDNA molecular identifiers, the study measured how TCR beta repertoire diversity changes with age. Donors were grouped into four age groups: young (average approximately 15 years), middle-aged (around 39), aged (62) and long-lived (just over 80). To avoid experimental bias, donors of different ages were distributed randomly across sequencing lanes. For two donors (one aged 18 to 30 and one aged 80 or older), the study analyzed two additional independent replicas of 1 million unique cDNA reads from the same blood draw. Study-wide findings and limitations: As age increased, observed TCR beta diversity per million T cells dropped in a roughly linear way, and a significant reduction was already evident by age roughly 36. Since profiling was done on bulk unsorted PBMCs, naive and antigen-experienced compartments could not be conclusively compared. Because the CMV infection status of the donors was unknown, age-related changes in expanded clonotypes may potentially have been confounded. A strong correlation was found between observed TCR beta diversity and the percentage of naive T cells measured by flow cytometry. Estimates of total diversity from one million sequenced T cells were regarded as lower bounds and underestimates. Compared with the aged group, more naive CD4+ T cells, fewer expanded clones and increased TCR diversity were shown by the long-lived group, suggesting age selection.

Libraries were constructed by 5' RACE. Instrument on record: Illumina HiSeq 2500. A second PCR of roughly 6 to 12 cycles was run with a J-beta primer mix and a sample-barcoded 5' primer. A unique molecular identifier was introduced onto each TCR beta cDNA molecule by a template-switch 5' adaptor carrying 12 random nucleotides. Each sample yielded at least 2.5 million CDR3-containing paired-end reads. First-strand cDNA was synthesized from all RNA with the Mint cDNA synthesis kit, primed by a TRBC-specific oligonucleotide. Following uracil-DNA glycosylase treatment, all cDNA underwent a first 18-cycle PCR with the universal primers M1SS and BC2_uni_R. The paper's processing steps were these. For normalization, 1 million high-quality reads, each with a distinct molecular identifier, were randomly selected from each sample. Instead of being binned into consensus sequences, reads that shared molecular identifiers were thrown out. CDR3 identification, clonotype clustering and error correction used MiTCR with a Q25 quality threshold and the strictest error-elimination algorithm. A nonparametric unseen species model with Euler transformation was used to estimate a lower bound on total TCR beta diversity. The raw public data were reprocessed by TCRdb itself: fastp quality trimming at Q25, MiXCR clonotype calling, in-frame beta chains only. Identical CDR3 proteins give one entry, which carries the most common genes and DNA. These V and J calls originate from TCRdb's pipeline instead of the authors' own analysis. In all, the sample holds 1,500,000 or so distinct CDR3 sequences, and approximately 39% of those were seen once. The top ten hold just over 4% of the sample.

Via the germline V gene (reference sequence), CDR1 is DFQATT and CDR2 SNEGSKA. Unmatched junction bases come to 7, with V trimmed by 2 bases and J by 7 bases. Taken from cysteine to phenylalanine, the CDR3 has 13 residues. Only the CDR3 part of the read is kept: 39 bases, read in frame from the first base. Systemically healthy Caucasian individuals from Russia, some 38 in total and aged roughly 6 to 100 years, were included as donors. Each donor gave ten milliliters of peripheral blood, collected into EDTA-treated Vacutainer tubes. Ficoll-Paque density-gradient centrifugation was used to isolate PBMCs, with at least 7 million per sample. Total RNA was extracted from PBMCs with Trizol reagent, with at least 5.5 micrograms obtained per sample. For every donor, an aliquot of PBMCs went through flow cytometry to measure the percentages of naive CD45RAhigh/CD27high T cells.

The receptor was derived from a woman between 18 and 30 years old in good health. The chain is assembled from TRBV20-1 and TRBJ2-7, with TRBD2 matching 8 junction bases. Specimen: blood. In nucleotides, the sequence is TGCAGTGCTAGAAGCGGGGGAAGAAATGAGCAGTACTTC. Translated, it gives CSARSGGRNEQYF.